This is a list of T cell receptor beta chains from one sample in a study of shared clonotypes between healthy human individuals. TCRdb keeps only in-frame clones here, not all; method: immunoSEQ multiplex PCR. The repertoire includes approximately 82,000 clones, 60% to 65% of them detected once, and about 51% sits in the top ten. Material for sequencing was memory CD8+ T cells sorted from blood. The receptors were gathered from a man aged 25 to 40 in good health. Both conserved end residues are trimmed from each CDR3. Clone size is stated in some rows and not others, as once, few, many or a class when expanded.

size	J	V	CDR3
.	TRBJ2-7	TRBV10-2	ASSYSGGNYEQY
.	TRBJ2-5	TRBV10-3	AISESGRAEETQY
many	TRBJ2-1	TRBV6-1	ASSEAAGGYNEQF
.	TRBJ1-4	TRBV9	ASSVGTARVEKLF
.	TRBJ1-5	TRBV19	ASNWANLLQPQH
medium-sized	TRBJ2-1	TRBV20-1	SARDGQVDL
.	TRBJ2-1	TRBV7-8	ASSLEQGASGRAYNEQF
many	TRBJ2-7	TRBV10-1	ASSESKLAGGDWEQY
.	TRBJ2-7	TRBV9	ASSGTSGSEQY
.	TRBJ2-1	TRBV5-6	ASSLEREWGSGYNEQF
.	TRBJ2-7	TRBV4-3	ASSQDAGLAGEQY
.	TRBJ2-3	TRBV11-3	ASSLKTSGAEVDTQY
few	TRBJ2-1	TRBV19	ATTPDSSYNEQF
.	TRBJ2-5	TRBV6-5	ASSYSGTSGQETQY
.	TRBJ2-1	TRBV5-1	ASSLRPYNEQF
.	TRBJ2-7	TRBV28	ASGGSYEQY
.	TRBJ2-7	TRBV2	ASDPGLAGGRGYEQY
.	TRBJ2-7	TRBV11-2	ASEGAASYEQY
.	TRBJ2-4	TRBV15	ATSRDPTGIAKNIQY
.	TRBJ2-3	TRBV14	ASSQDWTDTQY
.	TRBJ1-1	TRBV6-5	ASSYSSDYTEAF
.	TRBJ2-3	TRBV18	ASSPPEGIDTDTQY
many	TRBJ2-1	TRBV5-1	ASSSGLGDNEQF
.	TRBJ2-7	TRBV5-1	ASSPQGGTSYEQY
many	TRBJ2-7	TRBV5-6	ASSLEGTFVSYEQY
few	TRBJ1-3	TRBV15	ATSREDRGNTIY
.	TRBJ1-1	TRBV4-3	ASSQDVGPAF
.	TRBJ2-2	TRBV7-3	ASSQGDTGELF
.	TRBJ2-7	TRBV5-1	ASSWAEGYEQY
.	TRBJ2-3	TRBV28	ASSDGTALTDTQY
.	TRBJ2-1	TRBV5-4	ASSPRINEQF